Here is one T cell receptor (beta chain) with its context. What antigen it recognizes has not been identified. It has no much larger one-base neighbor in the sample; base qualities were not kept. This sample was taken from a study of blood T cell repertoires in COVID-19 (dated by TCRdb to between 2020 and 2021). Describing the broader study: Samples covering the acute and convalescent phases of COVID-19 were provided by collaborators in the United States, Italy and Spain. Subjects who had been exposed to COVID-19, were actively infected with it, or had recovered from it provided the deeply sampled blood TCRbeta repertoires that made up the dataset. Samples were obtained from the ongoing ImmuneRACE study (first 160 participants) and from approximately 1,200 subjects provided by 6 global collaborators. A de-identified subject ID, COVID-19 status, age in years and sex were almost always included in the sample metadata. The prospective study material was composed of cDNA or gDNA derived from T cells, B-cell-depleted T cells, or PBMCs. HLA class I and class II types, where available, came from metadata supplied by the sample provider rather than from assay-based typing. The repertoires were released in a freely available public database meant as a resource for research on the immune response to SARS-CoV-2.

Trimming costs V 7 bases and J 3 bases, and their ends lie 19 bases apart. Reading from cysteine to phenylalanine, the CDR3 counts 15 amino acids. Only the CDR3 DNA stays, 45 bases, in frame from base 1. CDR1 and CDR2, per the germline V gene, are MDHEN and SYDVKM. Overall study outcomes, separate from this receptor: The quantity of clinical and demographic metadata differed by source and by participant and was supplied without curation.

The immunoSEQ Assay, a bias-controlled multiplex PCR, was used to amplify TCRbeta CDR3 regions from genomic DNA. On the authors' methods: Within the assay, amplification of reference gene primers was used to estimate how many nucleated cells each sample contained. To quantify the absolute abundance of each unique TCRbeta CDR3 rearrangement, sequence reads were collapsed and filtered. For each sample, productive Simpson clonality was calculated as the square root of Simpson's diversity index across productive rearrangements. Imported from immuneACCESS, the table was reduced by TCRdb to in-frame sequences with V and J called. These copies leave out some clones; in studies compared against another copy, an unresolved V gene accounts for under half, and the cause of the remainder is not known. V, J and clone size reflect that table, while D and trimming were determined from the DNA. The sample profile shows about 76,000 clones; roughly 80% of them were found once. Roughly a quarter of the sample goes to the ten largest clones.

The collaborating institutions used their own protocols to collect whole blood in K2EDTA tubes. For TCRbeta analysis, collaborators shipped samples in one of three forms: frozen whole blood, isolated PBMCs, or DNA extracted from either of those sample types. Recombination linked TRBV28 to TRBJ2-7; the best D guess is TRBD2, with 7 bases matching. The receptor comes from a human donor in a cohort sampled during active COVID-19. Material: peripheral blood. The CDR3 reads CASTLPRGPRYEQYF. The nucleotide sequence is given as TGTGCCAGCACTCTCCCGCGGGGGCCCCGCTACGAGCAGTACTTC.